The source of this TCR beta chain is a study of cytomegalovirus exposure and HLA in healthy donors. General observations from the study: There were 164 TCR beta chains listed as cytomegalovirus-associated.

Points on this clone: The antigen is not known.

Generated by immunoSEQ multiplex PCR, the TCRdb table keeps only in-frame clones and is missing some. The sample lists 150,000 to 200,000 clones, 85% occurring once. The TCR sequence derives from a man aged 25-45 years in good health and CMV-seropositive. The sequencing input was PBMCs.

CDR3 in DNA: TGTGCCTGGAGTGTACAAACAGTAGCTAACTATGGCTACACCTTC. Translating it yields CAWSVQTVANYGYTF. The chain recombines TRBV30 with TRBJ1-2; D unclear. From germline, CDR1 is GTSNPN and CDR2 SVGIG (reference sequence). The CDR3 consists of 15 residues. Trimming took off 0 bases at V and 0 bases at J, with 11 bases between the two ends.